Detailed here is one T cell receptor (beta chain). Cohorts were assigned according to the clinical history that participants reported. This record comes from a study of blood T cell repertoires in COVID-19. Study summary: Samples taken during acute and convalescent COVID-19 were collected in the United States, Italy and Spain. Sources were T cells, B-cell-depleted T cells, or PBMCs; the material itself was cDNA or gDNA.

Per germline, CDR1 SGHRS and CDR2 YFSETQ. V lost 4 bases to trimming and J lost 0 bases, with 15 bases between them. The CDR3 loop spans 16 amino acids. The authors' processing: Reference gene primer amplification in the assay estimated nucleated cell counts. Clones were read by immunoSEQ multiplex PCR, and TCRdb kept only the in-frame ones, dropping some. The DNA was the basis for D and trimming; V, J and clone size are from that table. The profile covers fewer than 350,000 clones, with approximately 91% appearing a single time and approximately 2.4% taken by the ten largest. The TCR originated in a woman in her thirties or forties with acute COVID-19. This rearrangement joins TRBV5-1 to TRBJ2-3; maybe TRBD1 (6 bases). The material sequenced was PBMCs or T cells enriched from blood (not recorded which). The CDR3 bases are TGCGCCAGCAGCCCCAGGGGTTGGGGGAGCACAGATACGCAGTATTTT. It is translated as CASSPRGWGSTDTQYF.